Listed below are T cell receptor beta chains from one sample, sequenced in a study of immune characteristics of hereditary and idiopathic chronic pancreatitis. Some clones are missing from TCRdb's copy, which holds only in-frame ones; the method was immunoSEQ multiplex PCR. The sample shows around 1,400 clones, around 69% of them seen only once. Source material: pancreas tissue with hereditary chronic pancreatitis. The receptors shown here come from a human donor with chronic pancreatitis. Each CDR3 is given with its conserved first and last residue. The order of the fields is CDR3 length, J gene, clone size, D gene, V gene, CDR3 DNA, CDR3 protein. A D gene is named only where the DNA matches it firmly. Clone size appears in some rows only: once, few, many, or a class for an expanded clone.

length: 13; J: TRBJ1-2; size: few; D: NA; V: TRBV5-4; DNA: TGTGCCAGCAGCCTGGACCGGGACGCTGGCTACACCTTC; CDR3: CASSLDRDAGYTF
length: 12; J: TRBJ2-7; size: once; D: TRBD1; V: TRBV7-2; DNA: TGTGCCGGCAGCTTCCCGACAGGGAAGCAGTACTTC; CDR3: CAGSFPTGKQYF
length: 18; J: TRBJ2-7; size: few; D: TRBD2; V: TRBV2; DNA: TGTGCCAGCATTAACGGACTAGCGGGAGGGTCCCGGCGCTACGAGCAGTACTTC; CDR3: CASINGLAGGSRRYEQYF
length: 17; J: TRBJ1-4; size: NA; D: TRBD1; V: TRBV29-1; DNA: TGCAGCGTTGAAGTGGCAGGGGGACGCTCAACTAATGAAAAACTGTTTTTT; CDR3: CSVEVAGGRSTNEKLFF
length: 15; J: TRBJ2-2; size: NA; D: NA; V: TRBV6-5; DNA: TGTGCCAGCACCGGAGTACGTTTGAACACCGGGGAGCTGTTTTTT; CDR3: CASTGVRLNTGELFF
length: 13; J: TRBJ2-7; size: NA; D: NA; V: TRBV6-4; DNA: TGTGCCAGCAGAGCACAGGGAATGCACGAGCAGTACTTC; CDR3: CASRAQGMHEQYF
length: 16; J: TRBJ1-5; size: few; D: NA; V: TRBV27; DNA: TGTGCCAGCAGTTTACGCTATTTCGGGGGCAATCAGCCCCAGCATTTT; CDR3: CASSLRYFGGNQPQHF
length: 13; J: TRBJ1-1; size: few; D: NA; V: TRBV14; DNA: TGTGCCAGCAGCTCTCAGGGGAACACTGAAGCTTTCTTT; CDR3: CASSSQGNTEAFF
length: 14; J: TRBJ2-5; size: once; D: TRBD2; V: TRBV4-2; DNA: TGTGCCAGCAGCCCGACTAGCGGGTTTGAGACCCAGTACTTC; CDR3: CASSPTSGFETQYF
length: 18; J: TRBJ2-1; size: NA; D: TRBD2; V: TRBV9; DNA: TGTGCCAGCAGCGGGGGACTAGCGGGAGAAAGGTCCTACAATGAGCAGTTCTTC; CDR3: CASSGGLAGERSYNEQFF
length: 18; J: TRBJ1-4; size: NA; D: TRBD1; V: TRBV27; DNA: TGTGCCAGCAGCTCAACACTACAGGGGATTGCAACTAATGAAAAACTGTTTTTT; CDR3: CASSSTLQGIATNEKLFF
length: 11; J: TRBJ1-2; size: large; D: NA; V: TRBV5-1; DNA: TGCGCCAGCAGCTTGGGCTATGGCTACACCTTC; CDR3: CASSLGYGYTF
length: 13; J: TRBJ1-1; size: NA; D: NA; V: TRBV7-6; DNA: TGTGCCAGCAGCAGACCGATGAACACTGAAGCTTTCTTT; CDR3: CASSRPMNTEAFF
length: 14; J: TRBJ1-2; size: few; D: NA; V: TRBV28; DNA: TGTGCCAGCAGTTCCCGTCCAGAATTCTATGGCTACACCTTC; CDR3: CASSSRPEFYGYTF
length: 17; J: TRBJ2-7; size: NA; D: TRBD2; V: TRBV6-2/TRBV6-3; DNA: TGTGCCAGCAGTTCCGGGACTAGCGGGGGGTACCCCTACGAGCAGTACTTC; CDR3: CASSSGTSGGYPYEQYF
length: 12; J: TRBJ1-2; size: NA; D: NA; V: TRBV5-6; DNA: TGTGCCAGCAGCCCAGGCGCAGATGGCTACACCTTC; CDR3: CASSPGADGYTF
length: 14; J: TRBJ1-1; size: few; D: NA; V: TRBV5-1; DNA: TGCGCCAGCAGCTTTGACGGGGGAAACACTGAAGCTTTCTTT; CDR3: CASSFDGGNTEAFF
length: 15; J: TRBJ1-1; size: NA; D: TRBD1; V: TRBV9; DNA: TGTGCCAGCAGCGTGACAGGGAAACTGAACACTGAAGCTTTCTTT; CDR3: CASSVTGKLNTEAFF
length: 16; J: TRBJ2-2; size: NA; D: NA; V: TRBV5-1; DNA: TGCGCCAGCAGCGCCAATGCAGGGCCGAACACCGGGGAGCTGTTTTTT; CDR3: CASSANAGPNTGELFF
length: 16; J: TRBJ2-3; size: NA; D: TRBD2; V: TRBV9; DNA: TGTGCCAGCAGCGTTGGAGCGGGGGGGCTGCCAGATACGCAGTATTTT; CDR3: CASSVGAGGLPDTQYF
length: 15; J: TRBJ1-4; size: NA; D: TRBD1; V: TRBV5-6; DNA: TGTGCCAGCAGCACGGACAGGGGTCCTAATGAAAAACTGTTTTTT; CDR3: CASSTDRGPNEKLFF
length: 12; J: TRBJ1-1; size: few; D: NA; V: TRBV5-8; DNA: TGTGCCAGCAGCTTGGCCGTAGGGGAAGCTTTCTTT; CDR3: CASSLAVGEAFF
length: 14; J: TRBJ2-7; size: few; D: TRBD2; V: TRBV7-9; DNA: TGTGCCAGCAGCCCCAGGGACTACACCTACGAGCAGTACTTC; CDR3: CASSPRDYTYEQYF
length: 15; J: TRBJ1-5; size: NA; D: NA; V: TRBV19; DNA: TGTGCCAGTAGTATAAGTGACAGCCTCAATCAGCCCCAGCATTTT; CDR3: CASSISDSLNQPQHF
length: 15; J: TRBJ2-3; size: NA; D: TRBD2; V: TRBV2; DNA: TGTGCCAGCAGTCAGACTAGCGTGTACACAGATACGCAGTATTTT; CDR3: CASSQTSVYTDTQYF
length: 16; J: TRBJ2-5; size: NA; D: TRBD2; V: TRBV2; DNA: TGTGCCGGACAGGGACTAGCGGTCATTCGGGGGGAGACCCAGTACTTC; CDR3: CAGQGLAVIRGETQYF
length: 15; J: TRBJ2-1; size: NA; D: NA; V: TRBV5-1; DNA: TGCGCCAGCAGCTTGATAGGGAATGACTACAATGAGCAGTTCTTC; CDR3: CASSLIGNDYNEQFF
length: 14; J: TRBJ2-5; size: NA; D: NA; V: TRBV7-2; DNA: TGTGCCAGCAGCTTCGGGGGAACACAAGAGACCCAGTACTTC; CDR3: CASSFGGTQETQYF
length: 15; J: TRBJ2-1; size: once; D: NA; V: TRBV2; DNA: TGTGCCAGCGGTCTTGGTCTTAACTCCTACAATGAGCAGTTCTTC; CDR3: CASGLGLNSYNEQFF
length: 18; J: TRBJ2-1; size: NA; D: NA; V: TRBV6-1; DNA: TGTGTCAGCAGTGAAAGGGGTTTCGGGCGGGGCTCCTACAATGAGCAGTTCTTC; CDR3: CVSSERGFGRGSYNEQFF
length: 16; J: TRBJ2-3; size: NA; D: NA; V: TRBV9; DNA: TGTGCCAGCAGCGCCGACAACTCGGCTAGCACAGATACGCAGTATTTT; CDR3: CASSADNSASTDTQYF
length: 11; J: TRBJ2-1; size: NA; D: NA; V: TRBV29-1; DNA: TGCAGCGTTGTTCGGGACAATGAGCAGTTCTTC; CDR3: CSVVRDNEQFF
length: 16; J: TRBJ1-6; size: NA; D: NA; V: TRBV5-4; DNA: TGTGCCAGCGCCTCGACCCTGGGGACTATAGTTTCACCCCTCCACTTT; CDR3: CASASTLGTIVSPLHF